Below, 20 T cell receptor beta chains from the same sample are listed, as sequenced in a study of blood T cell repertoires in COVID-19. Only in-frame clones appear in the TCRdb table, and some are missing; sequencing was by immunoSEQ multiplex PCR. Of over 150,000 clones detected, roughly nine tenths appear once; the ten largest clones hold roughly 7.3%. Sequences were obtained from PBMCs or T cells enriched from blood (not recorded which). These receptors were collected from a woman aged 50 to 60 who had recovered from COVID-19.

J is TRBJ2-3 and V is TRBV7-2; 7 positions agree with TRBD2. From germline, CDR1 is SGHTA and CDR2 FQGNSA. There are 14 residues in the CDR3. V trimming: 5 bases; J trimming: 3 bases; junction bases outside the gene matches: 5. CDR3 region: CASSTGLVTDTQYF. CDR3 coding DNA: TGTGCCAGCAGCACCGGACTAGTAACAGATACGCAGTATTTT.

V usage is TRBV3-1 (or the pseudogene TRBV3-2) and J usage is TRBJ1-1; the D gene is possibly TRBD1 (6 bases). CDR3 length: 12 residues. Trimming stripped 3 bases from V and 11 bases from J, with 13 bases between. Looked up from germline, CDR1 is LGHDT and CDR2 is YNNKEL (reference sequence). This CDR3 is CASSHTGKGAFF. CDR3 in DNA: TGTGCCAGCAGCCATACAGGGAAGGGGGCTTTCTTT.

The chain uses TRBV7-6 and TRBJ2-2, with a tentative D call TRBD2 (6 bases). Germline CDR1 SGHVS, CDR2 FNYEAQ. The V end was cut by 2 bases, the J end by 0 bases, with 16 bases between. The CDR3 consists of 18 residues. The CDR3 region has the DNA TGTGCCAGCAGCTTAATATGGGCGCGGAGGGCGAACACCGGGGAGCTGTTTTTT. Translation: CASSLIWARRANTGELFF.

The chain couples TRBV19 to TRBJ1-4; D is perhaps TRBD1 (6 bases). With 3 bases removed from V and 6 bases from J, the gap between germline ends came to 11 bases. This CDR3 has 14 residues. CDR1 LNHDA and CDR2 SQIVND come from the germline V gene (reference sequence). CDR3 sequence: CASSMVGADEKLFF. The CDR3 nucleotides are TGTGCCAGTAGTATGGTGGGGGCTGATGAAAAACTGTTTTTT.

The gene calls are TRBV12-3 or TRBV12-4 and TRBJ1-1; tentatively, D is TRBD1 (6 bases). The V and J ends lost 10 bases and 7 bases respectively, with 16 bases between them. This CDR3 has 12 amino acids. This chain's CDR3 is CATTRGGFEAFF. The CDR3 DNA sequence: TGTGCCACCACTAGGGGGGGGTTTGAAGCTTTCTTT.

The V gene is TRBV6-1, the J gene TRBJ1-2; D possibly corresponds to TRBD1 (6 bases). V lost 3 bases and J 5 bases, leaving 13 bases between the germline ends. The CDR3 contains 14 residues. Germline assignment: CDR1 MNHNS and CDR2 SASEGT. The DNA of the CDR3 is TGTGCCAGCAGTGACGCAGGGGCTTGGTATGGCTACACCTTC. This codes for CASSDAGAWYGYTF.

A remark on this clone: This specimen includes other DNA sequences encoding the same CDR3. The V call is TRBV11-2, the J call TRBJ2-1; D might be TRBD2 (5 bases). Trimming took off 0 bases at V and 4 bases at J, with 10 bases between the two ends. CDR3 length: 15 residues. CDR1 SGHAT and CDR2 FQNNGV come from the germline V gene. CDR3 sequence (DNA): TGTGCCAGCAGCTTAGAGGCTAGCAGTTACAATGAGCAGTTCTTC. Its protein is CASSLEASSYNEQFF.

For this clone: The junction does not match germline at one end; this may be a read error. The chain has TRBV11-1 and TRBJ1-6; D remains unclear. CDR1 is SGHAT and CDR2 is FQDESV in the germline V gene (reference sequence). CDR3 length equals 13 residues. CDR3 region: CVSSLLTNSPLHF. In DNA, the CDR3 is TGTGTCAGCAGCTTACTAACTAATTCACCCCTCCACTTT.

CDR3 loop: CASSQEASGTSDFNEQFF. DNA for the CDR3: TGCGCCAGCAGCCAAGAGGCTAGCGGGACATCTGACTTCAATGAGCAGTTCTTC. This chain joins TRBV4-3 and TRBJ2-1; TRBD2 matches at 9 bases. CDR1 LGHNA and CDR2 YSLEER come from the germline V gene. The CDR3 is made up of 18 amino acids. The V and J ends lost 0 bases and 6 bases, in that order; junction bases with no gene match: 12.

The rearrangement joins TRBV10-2 to TRBJ2-1, with TRBD2 matching over 7 bases. V shed 8 bases, J shed 5 bases, and the junction held 12 bases outside the gene matches. The CDR3 is 15 residues long. Germline V lookup: CDR1 WSHSY, CDR2 SAAADI. In DNA, the CDR3 is TGCGCCAGCCGTGGGGCCAGACTAGCAGACAATGAGCAGTTCTTC. Amino acids: CASRGARLADNEQFF.

V is TRBV2 and J is TRBJ1-6, with 7 bases fitting TRBD1. Trimming removed 6 bases from V and 10 bases from J; junction bases left unmatched: 6. There are 13 residues in the CDR3. Germline lookup yields CDR1 SNHLY and CDR2 FYNNEI. CDR3 coding DNA: TGTGCCAGCAGCGCACAGGGGCAATCACCCCTCCACTTT. Translated: CASSAQGQSPLHF.

This clone came up once. V is TRBV28 and J is TRBJ2-7; TRBD2 aligns across 11 bases. The germline V gene has CDR1 MDHEN and CDR2 SYDVKM. The trim removed 5 bases at V and 1 base at J, leaving 4 bases unmatched. The CDR3 spans 15 residues. CDR3 bases: TGTGCCAGCAGTGGGTGGACTAGCGGGTCCTACGAGCAGTACTTC. It yields the protein CASSGWTSGSYEQYF.

This chain connects TRBV5-1 to TRBJ2-7; D may be TRBD1 (5 bases). Trimming stripped 5 bases from V and 4 bases from J, with 22 bases between. The CDR3 length is 16 residues. The germline gives CDR1 SGHRS, CDR2 YFSETQ. CDR3 residues: CASRAVQGKGTYEQYF. The CDR3 nucleotides are TGCGCCAGCAGGGCCGTCCAGGGTAAGGGAACTTACGAGCAGTACTTC.

This clone was counted between two and nine times. The rearrangement links TRBV29-1 to TRBJ2-4; 8 bases are shared with TRBD1. Looked up from germline, CDR1 is SQVTM and CDR2 is ANQGSEA. The ends lost 4 bases at V and 2 bases at J; junction bases unmatched: 4. The CDR3 covers 14 residues. The CDR3 DNA is TGCAGCGTTGTCCCAGGGGGCACCAAAAACATTCAGTACTTC. Translation gives CSVVPGGTKNIQYF.

This chain joins TRBV7-2 and TRBJ1-5, with TRBD1 matching 8 bases. Germline V gene lookup returns CDR1 SGHTA and CDR2 FQGNSA. V shed 2 bases, J shed 9 bases, and the junction held 9 bases outside the gene matches. The CDR3 totals 15 residues. Here the CDR3 DNA reads TGTGCCAGCAGCTTACTGGGACAGGTATCTTCGCCCCAGCATTTT. Amino acid sequence: CASSLLGQVSSPQHF.

The CDR3 is CAIGQGGGEQYF. The CDR3 DNA reads TGTGCCATAGGACAGGGAGGCGGAGAGCAGTACTTC. The chain couples TRBV10-3 to TRBJ2-7; 8 bases match TRBD1. The length of the CDR3 is 12 residues. The ends lost 9 bases at V and 7 bases at J; junction bases unmatched: 8. Germline V lookup: CDR1 ENHRY, CDR2 SYGVKD.

This chain joins TRBV6-5 and TRBJ1-2, with D unresolved. CDR1 and CDR2 (germline): MNHEY, SVGAGI. V was pared by 2 bases and J by 7 bases, with 11 bases between. The CDR3 loop spans 13 amino acids. CDR3 coding DNA: TGTGCCAGCAGTTACCCGGGTTCTGGTGGCTACACCTTC. Protein: CASSYPGSGGYTF.

V gene TRBV27 combines with J gene TRBJ1-2, with a possible D match to TRBD1 (5 bases). The CDR3 loop spans 14 amino acids. Germline loops: CDR1 MNHEY, CDR2 SMNVEV (reference sequence). V was pared by 3 bases and J by 4 bases, with 12 bases between. The CDR3 region is CASSFSRVTYGYTF. In DNA, the CDR3 is TGTGCCAGCAGTTTTTCCAGGGTTACCTATGGCTACACCTTC.

This chain uses TRBV15 with TRBJ2-7; TRBD2 is a possible D gene (6 bases). CDR1 is LNHNV, CDR2 YYDKDF, per germline (reference sequence). The germline V and J ends were trimmed by 6 bases and 6 bases, with 21 bases remaining between them. The CDR3 runs to 15 residues. CDR3: CATRDSLGRNGEQYF. CDR3 sequence (DNA): TGTGCCACCAGGGATTCTCTTGGGAGGAACGGCGAGCAGTACTTC.

This rearrangement joins TRBV4-3 to TRBJ2-3; TRBD2 aligns across 10 bases. Germline V gives CDR1 LGHNA, CDR2 YSLEER. The CDR3 runs 18 residues. V lost 3 bases to trimming and J lost 0 bases; unmatched junction nucleotides: 9. CDR3 in DNA: TGCGCCAGCAGCCAGGCCGGACTAGCGGAGCGAAGCACAGATACGCAGTATTTT. It yields the protein CASSQAGLAERSTDTQYF.